These T cell receptor beta chains were read from a single sample in a study of identical twins. One entry per CDR3 protein results from TCRdb running MiXCR on the 5' RACE reads. The sample records 350,000 to 400,000 distinct CDR3 sequences, approximately 10% being singletons. Specimen: naive T cells sorted from blood. The receptors here all came from a woman between 45 and 65 years old in good health. Each CDR3 is given with its conserved first and last residue. A D gene is named only where the DNA matches it firmly. Only some rows state a clone size, as once, few, many or a class for expanded clones.

J: TRBJ2-1; size: -; D: -; V: TRBV6-4; length: 15; CDR3: CASSPARNLQNEQFF; DNA: TGTGCCAGCAGTCCGGCTAGGAACCTCCAGAATGAGCAGTTCTTC
J: TRBJ2-1; size: many; D: TRBD2; V: TRBV20-1; length: 18; CDR3: CSARDQVREGRSYNEQFF; DNA: TGCAGTGCTAGAGATCAGGTGCGGGAGGGCCGCTCCTACAATGAGCAGTTCTTC
J: TRBJ1-1; size: -; D: -; V: TRBV10-3; length: 13; CDR3: CALGRALDTEAFF; DNA: TGTGCCCTGGGCAGGGCGTTGGACACTGAAGCTTTCTTT
J: TRBJ1-3; size: few; D: -; V: TRBV9; length: 15; CDR3: CASSFRGQTGNTTYF; DNA: TGTGCCAGCAGCTTCAGAGGGCAAACTGGAAACACCACATATTTT
J: TRBJ2-4; size: few; D: -; V: TRBV12-3/TRBV12-4; length: 18; CDR3: CASSFPGPAILAKNIQYF; DNA: TGTGCCAGCAGTTTCCCCGGGCCGGCCATCTTAGCCAAAAACATTCAGTACTTC
J: TRBJ2-1; size: -; D: -; V: TRBV20-1; length: 12; CDR3: CSARAGGNEQFF; DNA: TGCAGTGCTAGAGCTGGGGGGAATGAGCAGTTCTTC
J: TRBJ2-2; size: -; D: -; V: TRBV5-1; length: 13; CDR3: CASSSGDTRELFF; DNA: TGCGCCAGCAGCTCGGGGGACACTCGGGAGCTGTTTTTT
J: TRBJ1-1; size: few; D: -; V: TRBV29-1; length: 11; CDR3: CSVAPGTEAFF; DNA: TGCAGCGTTGCCCCCGGGACTGAAGCTTTCTTT
J: TRBJ2-5; size: -; D: TRBD1; V: TRBV4-1; length: 16; CDR3: CASSHPRDRGVETQYF; DNA: TGCGCCAGCAGCCATCCCCGGGACAGGGGAGTGGAGACCCAGTACTTC
J: TRBJ2-2; size: many; D: -; V: TRBV29-1; length: 13; CDR3: CSVGGLIPGELFF; DNA: TGCAGCGTTGGTGGGTTAATTCCCGGGGAGCTGTTTTTT
J: TRBJ2-1; size: few; D: -; V: TRBV6-6; length: 13; CDR3: CASEYRRGEEQFF; DNA: TGTGCCAGCGAATACCGGAGGGGGGAGGAGCAGTTCTTC
J: TRBJ2-1; size: few; D: TRBD2; V: TRBV5-1; length: 15; CDR3: CASRPGGGSYNEQFF; DNA: TGCGCCAGCAGACCGGGAGGGGGCTCCTACAATGAGCAGTTCTTC
J: TRBJ2-7; size: few; D: -; V: TRBV5-6; length: 16; CDR3: CASSLGAGGYSYEQYF; DNA: TGTGCCAGCAGCTTGGGGGCGGGCGGGTATTCCTACGAGCAGTACTTC
J: TRBJ2-3; size: many; D: TRBD2; V: TRBV20-1; length: 16; CDR3: CSHQTGTSGRTDTQYF; DNA: TGCAGCCATCAGACCGGGACTAGCGGGAGGACAGATACGCAGTATTTT
J: TRBJ2-3; size: many; D: -; V: TRBV4-1; length: 16; CDR3: CASSQEIAVRTDTQYF; DNA: TGCGCCAGCAGCCAAGAGATAGCGGTGCGCACAGATACGCAGTATTTT
J: TRBJ2-1; size: many; D: TRBD2; V: TRBV24-1; length: 16; CDR3: CATSDWWTSGFSEQFF; DNA: TGTGCCACCAGTGATTGGTGGACTAGCGGTTTTAGTGAGCAGTTCTTC
J: TRBJ2-7; size: many; D: TRBD2; V: TRBV10-3; length: 14; CDR3: CAILSGGRSYEQYF; DNA: TGTGCCATCCTTAGCGGGGGCCGGTCCTACGAGCAGTACTTC
J: TRBJ1-4; size: few; D: TRBD1; V: TRBV5-1; length: 15; CDR3: CASSFLGTGNEKLFF; DNA: TGCGCCAGCAGCTTTTTGGGGACAGGGAATGAAAAACTGTTTTTT
J: TRBJ1-4; size: few; D: -; V: TRBV19; length: 12; CDR3: CASRRKGEKLFF; DNA: TGTGCCAGTAGACGGAAGGGGGAAAAACTGTTTTTT
J: TRBJ2-5; size: few; D: -; V: TRBV5-1; length: 13; CDR3: CASSSSGVETQYF; DNA: TGCGCCAGCAGCTCGTCCGGGGTAGAGACCCAGTACTTC
J: TRBJ2-1; size: -; D: TRBD2; V: TRBV5-1; length: 15; CDR3: CASSVGLAGANEQFF; DNA: TGCGCCAGCAGCGTGGGACTAGCGGGAGCCAATGAGCAGTTCTTC
J: TRBJ2-7; size: few; D: -; V: TRBV24-1; length: 18; CDR3: CATTTAQGRKARSYEQYF; DNA: TGTGCCACCACTACCGCCCAGGGTAGGAAAGCGCGATCCTACGAGCAGTACTTC
J: TRBJ2-7; size: few; D: -; V: TRBV12-3/TRBV12-4; length: 12; CDR3: CASSSGQTEQYF; DNA: TGTGCCAGCAGTTCGGGACAAACCGAGCAGTACTTC
J: TRBJ2-1; size: few; D: -; V: TRBV24-1; length: 12; CDR3: CATSDWGRGTFF; DNA: -
J: TRBJ2-7; size: many; D: TRBD2; V: TRBV12-3/TRBV12-4; length: 16; CDR3: CASSPQGTSGVYEQYF; DNA: TGTGCCAGCAGTCCCCAGGGGACTAGCGGGGTCTACGAGCAGTACTTC
J: TRBJ2-3; size: few; D: TRBD2; V: TRBV5-1; length: 16; CDR3: CASSFGLVIGTDTQYF; DNA: TGCGCCAGCAGCTTCGGACTAGTAATCGGCACAGATACGCAGTATTTT
J: TRBJ2-3; size: few; D: -; V: TRBV5-1; length: 13; CDR3: CASSPRVRDTQYF; DNA: TGCGCCAGCAGCCCCAGGGTGAGAGATACGCAGTATTTT
J: TRBJ2-5; size: many; D: TRBD2; V: TRBV20-1; length: 16; CDR3: CSAPTRVLAGEETQYF; DNA: TGCAGTGCTCCCACAAGAGTGCTAGCGGGAGAAGAGACCCAGTACTTC
J: TRBJ2-3; size: few; D: -; V: TRBV7-9; length: 16; CDR3: CASSPPWGSGTDTQYF; DNA: TGTGCCAGCAGCCCACCTTGGGGTAGCGGCACAGATACGCAGTATTTT
J: TRBJ2-3; size: -; D: TRBD1; V: TRBV20-1; length: 16; CDR3: CSARPHDRASTDTQYF; DNA: TGCAGTGCTAGACCGCACGACAGGGCTAGCACAGATACGCAGTATTTT
J: TRBJ1-2; size: -; D: TRBD1; V: TRBV7-9; length: 13; CDR3: CATPQGAGYGYTF; DNA: TGTGCCACACCACAGGGGGCTGGCTATGGCTACACCTTC
J: TRBJ2-1; size: -; D: -; V: TRBV19; length: 16; CDR3: CASSIGWRQRGNEQFF; DNA: TGTGCCAGTAGTATAGGGTGGCGCCAGAGGGGCAATGAGCAGTTCTTC
J: TRBJ2-1; size: many; D: -; V: TRBV29-1; length: 16; CDR3: CSVVEAGANSYNEQFF; DNA: TGCAGCGTTGTCGAAGCGGGTGCCAACTCCTACAATGAGCAGTTCTTC
J: TRBJ1-2; size: -; D: -; V: TRBV9; length: 12; CDR3: CASSVVTRECTF; DNA: TGTGCCAGCAGCGTAGTGACGAGGGAATGCACCTTC
J: TRBJ2-1; size: -; D: TRBD2; V: TRBV2; length: 20; CDR3: CASSGTRTSGSVHGGNEQFF; DNA: TGTGCCAGCAGCGGTACCAGGACTAGCGGGAGTGTCCATGGTGGCAATGAGCAGTTCTTC
J: TRBJ2-7; size: once; D: TRBD2; V: TRBV5-1; length: 15; CDR3: CASSLGLASTYEQYF; DNA: TGCGCCAGCAGCCTAGGACTAGCGTCAACCTACGAGCAGTACTTC
J: TRBJ2-7; size: many; D: -; V: TRBV9; length: 15; CDR3: CASSEGVAPSYEQYF; DNA: TGTGCCAGCAGCGAGGGGGTAGCCCCCTCCTACGAGCAGTACTTC
J: TRBJ2-1; size: -; D: TRBD1; V: TRBV6-4; length: 16; CDR3: CASSEVDRGRPNEQFF; DNA: TGTGCCAGCAGTGAGGTGGACAGGGGGCGTCCCAATGAGCAGTTCTTC
J: TRBJ2-3; size: many; D: TRBD2; V: TRBV29-1; length: 16; CDR3: CSAGEGVTSGTDTQYF; DNA: TGCAGCGCTGGAGAGGGGGTGACTAGCGGCACAGATACGCAGTATTTT
J: TRBJ2-3; size: -; D: TRBD2; V: TRBV18; length: 16; CDR3: CASSPRAGGNTDTQYF; DNA: TGTGCCAGCTCACCAAGGGCGGGAGGCAACACAGATACGCAGTATTTT
J: TRBJ2-7; size: few; D: TRBD1; V: TRBV5-1; length: 15; CDR3: CASSLAGTEYYEQYF; DNA: TGCGCCAGCAGCTTGGCCGGGACAGAGTACTACGAGCAGTACTTC
J: TRBJ1-2; size: -; D: -; V: TRBV5-1; length: 14; CDR3: CASSRGTGGYGYTF; DNA: TGCGCCAGCAGCAGAGGAACTGGGGGCTATGGCTACACCTTC
J: TRBJ2-7; size: -; D: TRBD2; V: TRBV19; length: 15; CDR3: CASSIASGSSYEQYF; DNA: TGTGCCAGTAGTATAGCTAGCGGGAGCTCCTACGAGCAGTACTTC
J: TRBJ2-5; size: -; D: TRBD1; V: TRBV7-8; length: 14; CDR3: CASKYRGLRETQYF; DNA: TGTGCCAGCAAATACAGGGGGCTTAGAGAGACCCAGTACTTC
J: TRBJ2-5; size: few; D: -; V: TRBV19; length: 13; CDR3: CASSETQEETQYF; DNA: TGTGCCAGTAGTGAAACCCAAGAAGAGACCCAGTACTTC
J: TRBJ1-5; size: many; D: -; V: TRBV4-2; length: 13; CDR3: CASSQGTQQPQHF; DNA: TGTGCCAGCAGCCAGGGGACGCAGCAGCCCCAGCATTTT